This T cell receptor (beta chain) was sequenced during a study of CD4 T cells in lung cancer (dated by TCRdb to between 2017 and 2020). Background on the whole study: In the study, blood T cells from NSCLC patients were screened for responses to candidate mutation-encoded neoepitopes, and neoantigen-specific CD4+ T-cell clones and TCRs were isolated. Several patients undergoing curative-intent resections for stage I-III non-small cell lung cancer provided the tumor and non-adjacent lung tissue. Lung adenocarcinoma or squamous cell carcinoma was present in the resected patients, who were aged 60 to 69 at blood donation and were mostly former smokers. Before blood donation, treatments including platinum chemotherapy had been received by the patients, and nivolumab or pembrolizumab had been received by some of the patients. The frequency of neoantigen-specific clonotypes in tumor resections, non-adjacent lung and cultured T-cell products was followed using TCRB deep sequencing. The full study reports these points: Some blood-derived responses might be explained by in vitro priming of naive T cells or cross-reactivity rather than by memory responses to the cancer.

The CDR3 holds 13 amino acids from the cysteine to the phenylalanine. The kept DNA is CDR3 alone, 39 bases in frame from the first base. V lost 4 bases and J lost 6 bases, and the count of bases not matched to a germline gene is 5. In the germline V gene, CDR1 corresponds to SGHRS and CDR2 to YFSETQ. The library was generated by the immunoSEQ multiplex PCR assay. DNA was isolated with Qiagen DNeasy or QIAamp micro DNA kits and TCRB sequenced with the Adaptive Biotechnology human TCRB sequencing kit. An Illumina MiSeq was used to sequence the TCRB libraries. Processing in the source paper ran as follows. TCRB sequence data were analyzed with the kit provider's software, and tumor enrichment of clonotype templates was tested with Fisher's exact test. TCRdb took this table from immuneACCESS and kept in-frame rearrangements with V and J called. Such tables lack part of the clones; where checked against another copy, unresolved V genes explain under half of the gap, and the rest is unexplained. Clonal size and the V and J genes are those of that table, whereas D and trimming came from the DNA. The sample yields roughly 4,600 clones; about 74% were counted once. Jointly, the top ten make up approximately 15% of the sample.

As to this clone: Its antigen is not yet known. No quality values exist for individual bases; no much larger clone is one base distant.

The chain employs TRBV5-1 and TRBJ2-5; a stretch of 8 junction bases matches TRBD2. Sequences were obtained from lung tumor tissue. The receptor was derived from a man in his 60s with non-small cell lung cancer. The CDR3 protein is CASSLQREKTQYF. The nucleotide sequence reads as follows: TGCGCCAGCAGCCTGCAGCGGGAGAAGACCCAGTACTTC. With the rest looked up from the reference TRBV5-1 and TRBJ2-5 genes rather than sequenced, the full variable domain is KAGVTQTPRYLIKTRGQQVTLSCSPISGHRSVSWYQQTPGQGLQFLFEYFSETQRNKGNFPGRFSGRQFSNSRSEMNVSTLELGDSALYLCASSLQREKTQYFGPGTRLLVL.